The rows below give T cell receptor beta chains drawn from one sample of a study of long-term antiretroviral therapy in people with HIV. Sequencing was performed with immunoSEQ multiplex PCR; in TCRdb, only in-frame clones are kept and a portion is missing. The data show just under 20,000 clones, with over 80% seen just once and roughly 3.7% held by the top ten. Here the sequenced sample was unsorted PBMCs, taken 2.1 years after starting antiretroviral therapy. These receptors all come from a man between 18 and 35 years old with HIV. CDR3s include the opening cysteine and the closing phenylalanine or tryptophan. Fields, in order: V gene, D gene, clone size, J gene, CDR3 protein, CDR3 DNA. A D gene is named only where the DNA matches it firmly. Where a row states a size, it is once, few, many or the class of an expanded clone; other rows omit it.

TRBV19	NA	NA	TRBJ1-1	CASSMSKNTEAFF	TGTGCCAGTAGTATGAGCAAGAACACTGAAGCTTTCTTT
TRBV28	TRBD2	NA	TRBJ2-6	CASRLAGVTSGANVLTF	TGTGCCAGCCGATTAGCGGGGGTAACCTCTGGGGCCAACGTCCTGACTTTC
TRBV7-2	NA	NA	TRBJ2-7	CASSLGLLYYEQYF	TGTGCCAGCAGCTTAGGCCTCCTCTATTACGAGCAGTACTTC
TRBV28	NA	NA	TRBJ2-7	CASILNGEQYF	TGTGCCAGCATCCTAAACGGGGAGCAGTACTTC
TRBV6-6	TRBD2	NA	TRBJ2-2	CASSPGRTNTGELFF	TGTGCCAGCAGCCCCGGGAGGACGAACACCGGGGAGTTGTTTTTT
TRBV16	TRBD1	few	TRBJ2-7	CASSSTGDNEQYF	TGTGCCAGCAGCTCCACAGGGGATAACGAGCAGTACTTC
TRBV7-9	TRBD2	NA	TRBJ2-1	CASSLAAATSGRRGREQFF	TGTGCCAGCAGCTTAGCGGCTGCCACTAGCGGGAGAAGGGGACGGGAGCAGTTCTTC
TRBV19	NA	NA	TRBJ1-5	CASSIGSGSRRPQHF	TGTGCCAGTAGTATTGGGTCAGGGAGCAGGAGGCCCCAGCATTTT
TRBV7-2	NA	NA	TRBJ2-7	CASSLGASGYEQYF	TGTGCCAGCAGCTTAGGTGCCAGCGGATACGAGCAGTACTTC
TRBV21-1	NA	NA	TRBJ1-3	CASSKSDGAADTIYF	TGTGCCAGCAGCAAATCGGATGGGGCGGCGGACACCATATATTTT
TRBV11-2	NA	NA	TRBJ2-7	CASSLEWVTYEQYF	TGTGCCAGCAGCTTAGAATGGGTCACCTACGAGCAGTACTTC
TRBV5-1	NA	NA	TRBJ1-1	CASSPRSQGSGNTEAFF	TGCGCCAGCAGCCCAAGAAGTCAGGGGTCGGGGAACACTGAAGCTTTCTTT
TRBV10-3	NA	NA	TRBJ1-4	CAIRETEEKLFF	TGTGCCATCAGGGAGACAGAGGAAAAACTGTTTTTT
TRBV7-2	TRBD1	NA	TRBJ1-2	CASSPPPGQGSGYTF	TGTGCCAGCAGCCCACCTCCGGGACAGGGGAGTGGCTACACCTTC
TRBV27	TRBD1	NA	TRBJ2-7	CAIRDRAHEQYF	TGTGCCATCCGAGACAGGGCACACGAGCAGTACTTC
TRBV10-3	NA	NA	TRBJ2-7	CAITPAPTYEQYF	TGTGCCATCACTCCGGCCCCAACCTACGAGCAGTACTTC
TRBV2	TRBD2	NA	TRBJ2-7	CASSVVGGGSHEQYF	TGTGCCAGCAGTGTAGTCGGGGGGGGATCCCACGAGCAGTACTTC
TRBV6-1	NA	few	TRBJ2-7	CASRSRQSAYEQYF	TGTGCCAGCAGATCCCGACAGTCAGCCTACGAGCAGTACTTC
TRBV9	TRBD2	NA	TRBJ2-1	CATSSGGSSYNEQFF	TGTGCCACGTCCAGCGGGGGGAGCTCCTACAATGAGCAGTTCTTC
TRBV27	TRBD1	NA	TRBJ2-3	CASSFGTGLVATDTQYF	TGTGCCAGCTCGTTCGGGACAGGGTTAGTAGCCACAGATACGCAGTATTTT
TRBV27	NA	few	TRBJ2-7	CASSSTTGRNEQYF	TGTGCCAGCAGTTCAACGACAGGTCGTAACGAGCAGTACTTC
TRBV6-5	NA	NA	TRBJ2-7	CASSYSQAIPYEQYF	TGTGCCAGCAGTTACAGTCAGGCCATCCCCTACGAGCAGTACTTC
TRBV4-2	NA	NA	TRBJ1-1	CASNKAGALNTEAFF	TGTGCCAGCAACAAAGCGGGGGCCCTGAACACTGAAGCTTTCTTT
TRBV4-1	TRBD1	NA	TRBJ2-3	CASSQGQGMVDTQYF	TGCGCCAGCAGTCAAGGACAGGGGATGGTGGATACGCAGTATTTT
TRBV21-1	NA	NA	TRBJ2-3	CASSKTWGQGSDTQYF	NA
TRBV11-2	TRBD1	NA	TRBJ2-7	CASSRLPGQNYEQYF	TGTGCCAGCAGCCGCCTACCGGGACAGAACTACGAGCAGTACTTC
TRBV7-8	NA	NA	TRBJ1-1	CASSLGTGTYEAFF	TGTGCCAGCAGCTTAGGAACCGGGACCTATGAAGCTTTCTTT